These 20 T cell receptor beta chains share one sample of origin, sequenced in a study of blood T cell repertoires in COVID-19. Sequencing used immunoSEQ multiplex PCR; TCRdb keeps in-frame clones, though not all of them. The table lists about 82,000 clones, around 85% of them singletons. Sequenced input: peripheral blood. Every receptor here comes from a man older than 75 with active or convalescent COVID-19.

The rearrangement links TRBV29-1 to TRBJ1-6; D not resolved. CDR3 size: 13 residues. V lost 5 bases, J lost 7 bases, and 12 bases lay in between. Germline V gives CDR1 SQVTM, CDR2 ANQGSEA. CDR3 nucleotides: TGCAGCGTTCGGGAGGCGTACAATTCACCCCTCCACTTT. Amino acids: CSVREAYNSPLHF.

V gene TRBV7-9 combines with J gene TRBJ1-1; D gene unclear. CDR3 length equals 13 residues. Germline CDR1 is SEHNR and CDR2 is FQNEAQ (reference sequence). With 3 bases removed from V and 3 bases from J, the gap between germline ends came to 8 bases. The CDR3 loop reads CASSFGRDTEAFF. The CDR3 bases are TGTGCCAGCAGCTTTGGTCGGGACACTGAAGCTTTCTTT.

The V and J genes are TRBV6-5 and TRBJ1-2; D is uncertain. V was shortened by 0 bases and J by 8 bases, with 16 bases between the two germline ends. The germline V gene has CDR1 MNHEY and CDR2 SVGAGI. The CDR3 sequence is 15 residues long. Here the CDR3 DNA reads TGTGCCAGCAGTTACTCTGGTGAGCGGAACGCGGGCTACACCTTC. Translated: CASSYSGERNAGYTF.

The gene calls are TRBV25-1 and TRBJ1-5; D remains ambiguous. The germline V and J ends were trimmed by 3 bases and 0 bases, with 12 bases remaining between them. CDR3 length equals 16 residues. Looked up from germline, CDR1 is MGHDK and CDR2 is SYGVNS. The CDR3 bases are TGTGCCAGCAGTGACCGTTCGGAGTATAGCAATCAGCCCCAGCATTTT. Protein product: CASSDRSEYSNQPQHF. The full variable domain, with the rest looked up from reference TRBV25-1 and TRBJ1-5, is EADIYQTPRYLVIGTGKKITLECSQTMGHDKMYWYQQDPGMELHLIHYSYGVNSTEKGDLSSESTVSRIRTEHFPLTLESARPSHTSQYLCASSDRSEYSNQPQHFGDGTRLSIL.

The chain combines TRBV5-1 with TRBJ2-3; a weak D match, TRBD1 (6 bases). V lost 0 bases and J 2 bases, leaving 13 bases between the germline ends. The germline V gene encodes CDR1 SGHRS and CDR2 YFSETQ. This CDR3 has 16 residues. The DNA of the CDR3 is TGCGCCAGCAGCTTGGTGGACAGAGAGTTCACAGATACGCAGTATTTT. Its translation: CASSLVDREFTDTQYF.

This clone is a singleton in its sample. This chain joins TRBV27 and TRBJ2-1; 9 bases map to TRBD1. The V gene end was trimmed by 5 bases and the J gene end by 4 bases; junction bases not matched to a gene: 6. Germline CDR1 is MNHEY and CDR2 is SMNVEV (reference sequence). The CDR3 extends over 15 amino acids. The CDR3 here is CASSTRDRVYNEQFF. As DNA, the CDR3 is TGTGCCAGCAGTACCCGGGACAGGGTTTACAATGAGCAGTTCTTC.

This chain connects TRBV20-1 to TRBJ1-1; D gene uncertain. The CDR3 has 11 amino acids. Germline-derived CDR1 and CDR2 are DFQATT and SNEGSKA (reference sequence). The V gene lost 5 bases and the J gene lost 4 bases, with 8 bases spanning the gap. The DNA for the CDR3 is TGCAGTGCTGGGCGTTTCACTGAAGCTTTCTTT. It encodes CSAGRFTEAFF.

The DNA of the CDR3 is TGCGCCAGCAGCTTGAGTGACAGCATCACTAGCACAGATACGCAGTATTTT. Translated: CASSLSDSITSTDTQYF. This rearrangement joins TRBV5-1 to TRBJ2-3, with a weak D call TRBD1 (5 bases). The CDR3 is 17 amino acids. CDR1 is SGHRS, CDR2 YFSETQ, per germline. Between the trimmed V and J ends, which lost 1 base and 0 bases, there was a span of 15 bases.

The V and J genes are TRBV4-1 and TRBJ2-5, with 10 bases lining up with TRBD2. Looked up from germline, CDR1 is MGHRA and CDR2 is YSYEKL. V shed 0 bases, J shed 5 bases, and the junction held 6 bases outside the gene matches. The CDR3 covers 16 residues. In DNA, the CDR3 is TGCGCCAGCAGCCAAGAAGGGCTAGCGGGAGTGGAGACCCAGTACTTC. Its translation: CASSQEGLAGVETQYF.

This clone was counted a single time. This rearrangement joins TRBV11-2 to TRBJ1-6; D is perhaps TRBD1 (5 bases). The V gene lost 1 base and the J gene lost 5 bases, with 9 bases spanning the gap. CDR3 size: 15 residues. Germline-derived CDR1 and CDR2 are SGHAT and FQNNGV. The CDR3 DNA follows: TGTGCCAGCAGCTTAGTCCCGACAGATAATTCACCCCTCCACTTT. Protein product: CASSLVPTDNSPLHF.

The V gene is TRBV19, the J gene TRBJ1-3; possible D gene TRBD1, 6 bases. The V end was cut by 0 bases, the J end by 5 bases, with 20 bases between. This CDR3 has 18 amino acids. CDR1 is LNHDA, CDR2 SQIVND, per germline (reference sequence). The DNA of the CDR3 is TGTGCCAGTAGTATAGATTCGGACACGCGGGGGCCAAGAAACACCATATATTTT. This codes for CASSIDSDTRGPRNTIYF. Complete variable domain (other parts from reference TRBV19 and TRBJ1-3): DGGITQSPKYLFRKEGQNVTLSCEQNLNHDAMYWYRQDPGQGLRLIYYSQIVNDFQKGDIAEGYSVSREKKESFPLTVTSAQKNPTAFYLCASSIDSDTRGPRNTIYFGEGSWLTVV.

The chain has TRBV19 and TRBJ2-7, with 8 bases aligning to TRBD2. The trim removed 5 bases at V and 2 bases at J, leaving 8 bases unmatched. CDR3 size: 15 residues. Germline V lookup: CDR1 LNHDA, CDR2 SQIVND (reference sequence). CDR3 residues: CASSQGLGATYEQYV. The CDR3 DNA follows: TGTGCCAGTAGTCAGGGACTAGGTGCAACCTACGAGCAGTACGTC.

V usage is TRBV2 and J usage is TRBJ1-5; 7 bases are shared with TRBD1. The CDR3 sequence is 13 residues long. V was pared by 6 bases and J by 4 bases, with 3 bases of the junction left unmatched. The germline V gene encodes CDR1 SNHLY and CDR2 FYNNEI. The CDR3 nucleotides read TGTGCCAGCAGACAGGGGAGAAATCAGCCCCAGCATTTT. It specifies CASRQGRNQPQHF.

CDR3 loop: CASSVIQGQPQHF. Written as DNA, the CDR3 is TGTGCCAGCAGTGTCATACAGGGGCAGCCCCAGCATTTT. This chain connects TRBV6-4 to TRBJ1-5; 7 nucleotides align to TRBD1. The germline CDR1 and CDR2 sequences are MRHNA and SNTAGT. The CDR3 sequence is 13 residues long. After removal of 4 bases from V and 7 bases from J, the junction contained 4 bases not matched to a gene.

This clone was found once. This rearrangement joins TRBV7-9 to TRBJ1-4, with a tentative D call TRBD1 (6 bases). The CDR3 sequence is 15 residues long. With 5 bases removed from V and 7 bases from J, the gap between germline ends came to 17 bases. CDR1 SEHNR and CDR2 FQNEAQ come from the germline V gene (reference sequence). The CDR3 reads CASSRVGGPSEKLFF. The CDR3 coding sequence is TGTGCCAGCAGCCGGGTCGGGGGGCCGAGTGAAAAACTGTTTTTT.

V usage is TRBV15 and J usage is TRBJ1-5, with D possibly matching TRBD1 (5 bases). Trimming took off 1 base at V and 2 bases at J, with 9 bases between the two ends. Germline-derived CDR1 and CDR2 are LNHNV and YYDKDF (reference sequence). The CDR3 covers 15 residues. The CDR3 protein is CATSRAIRGNQPQHF. CDR3 coding DNA: TGTGCCACCAGCAGAGCCATCAGGGGCAATCAGCCCCAGCATTTT.

The chain employs TRBV5-4 and TRBJ2-1; 7 nucleotides agree with TRBD1. The CDR3 loop spans 15 amino acids. V trimming: 1 base; J trimming: 2 bases; junction bases outside the gene matches: 3. CDR1 is SGHNT and CDR2 is YYREEE in the germline V gene (reference sequence). The CDR3 DNA follows: TGTGCCAGCAGCTTGAGCCAGGGGGCCTACAATGAGCAGTTCTTC. This translates into CASSLSQGAYNEQFF.

The chain couples TRBV14 to TRBJ1-3; no reliable D call. The CDR3 consists of 15 residues. Germline CDR1 is SGHDN and CDR2 is FVKESK. V dropped 6 bases and J dropped 4 bases, with 16 bases sitting between them. CDR3 bases: TGTGCCAGCAGTCCAAGAAGCGGGGTGGGAAACACCATATATTTT. Residues: CASSPRSGVGNTIYF.

V usage is TRBV19 and J usage is TRBJ1-5, with 10 nucleotides matching TRBD1. The V gene's germline CDR1 is LNHDA and CDR2 SQIVND (reference sequence). V trimming: 4 bases; J trimming: 7 bases; junction bases outside the gene matches: 10. The CDR3 runs to 16 residues. CDR3: CASSTPGQGPGQPQHF. In DNA, the CDR3 is TGTGCCAGTAGTACACCGGGACAGGGGCCGGGGCAGCCCCAGCATTTT.

This clone was recorded only once. The chain couples TRBV7-2 to TRBJ2-1, with 10 bases identical to TRBD2. The CDR3 sequence is 15 residues long. V shed 4 bases, J shed 4 bases, and the junction held 4 bases outside the gene matches. Germline V CDR1 and CDR2: SGHTA, FQGNSA. DNA for the CDR3: TGTGCCAGCAGCTCCAGGACTAGCGGATACAATGAGCAGTTCTTC. It codes for CASSSRTSGYNEQFF.